This T cell receptor beta chain originates from a study of T cell repertoires in cytomegalovirus infection. Study information: Carrying CMV and the relevant HLA type showed in public TCR beta signatures. Study results and caveats: HLA-C-restricted CMV-specific TCR beta clonotypes prevailed in the ex vivo response.

TCRdb passed the reads through MiXCR, listing each CDR3 protein once. The sample yields 250,000 to 300,000 distinct CDR3 sequences, about 20% seen once. CDR1 is SGHTA, CDR2 FQGNSA, per germline. Losses at the gene ends were 5 bases for V and 2 bases for J; bases not matched to a gene: 9. The CDR3 covers 16 residues. This clonotype was observed many times. Its specificity is unknown. This material consisted of cultured PBMCs, taken from culture after CMV antigen stimulation. The chain couples TRBV7-2 to TRBJ1-5, with 7 nucleotides matching TRBD1. The TCR was taken from a human donor in good health (CMV status not recorded). Some clones in this sample may be carry-over from other donors' samples. The CDR3 region is CASSPRQGMGNQPQHF. The CDR3 bases are TGTGCCAGCAGCCCCCGACAGGGAATGGGCAATCAGCCCCAGCATTTT.